The entry below gives a single TCR beta chain sequence along with its context. This table comes from immunoSEQ multiplex PCR, and its TCRdb copy is limited to in-frame clones, with some not included. The sample lists fewer than 350,000 clones; around 90% were seen once. Participants came from fewer than 25 US areas, aged about 18 to 95 years. These data originate in a study of blood T cell repertoires in COVID-19. Background on the study: The study drew acute and convalescent COVID-19 samples from the United States, Italy and Spain.

Germline V gene sequence: CDR1 SGHRS, CDR2 YFSETQ. The CDR3 runs to 14 residues. V dropped 0 bases and J dropped 0 bases, with 7 bases sitting between them. The rearrangement links TRBV5-1 to TRBJ2-7, with D maybe TRBD2 (5 bases). The TCR was taken from a woman aged 40 to 50 with acute COVID-19. The sample was PBMCs or T cells enriched from blood (not recorded which). The CDR3 is CASSLDGVSYEQYF. DNA of the CDR3: TGCGCCAGCAGCTTGGACGGGGTCTCCTACGAGCAGTACTTC.